This T cell receptor (beta chain) came from a study of radiotherapy plus CTLA-4 blockade in lung cancer. The overall study: Disease control was achieved by about 34% of patients, and objective responses by about 19%.

With ipilimumab providing CTLA-4 blockade, focal radiation was administered to patients who had chemo-refractory metastatic non-small-cell lung cancer. With 5 bases removed from V and 8 bases from J, the gap between germline ends came to 22 bases. CDR1 and CDR2 (germline): MNHEY, SVGAGI. CDR3 length: 15 residues. As for this clone: Its antigen is still unknown.

Study results and limitations: Early shifts in blood T cell clones, with interferon-beta, reportedly predicted response best. Radiotherapy with ipilimumab was followed by blood expansion of tumor-derived clones.

Only in-frame clones appear in the TCRdb table, and some are missing; sequencing was by immunoSEQ multiplex PCR. The sample lists 60,000 to 70,000 clones; around three quarters were seen once. The starting material was peripheral blood, obtained from a patient treated with radiotherapy plus ipilimumab. The receptor was isolated from a human donor with non-small cell lung cancer who had a complete response to radiotherapy plus ipilimumab. The J gene is TRBJ2-7, the V gene TRBV6-5; TRBD2 is a possible D gene (6 bases). The CDR3 loop reads CASSRAIGRGLKQYF. CDR3 nucleotide sequence: TGTGCCAGCAGTCGAGCTATCGGACGGGGGTTAAAGCAGTACTTC.